Shown below are 21 T cell receptor beta chains from a single sample sequenced in a study of blood T cell repertoires in COVID-19. The repertoire was sequenced with immunoSEQ multiplex PCR; TCRdb's copy has only in-frame clones and lacks some. This sample has around 170,000 clones, with 80% to 90% found just once. The source material was peripheral blood. These receptors came from a middle-aged man with active or convalescent COVID-19.

With respect to this clone: The DNA is omitted, as the CDR3 cannot be located on it reliably, and the CDR3 follows TCRdb's listing. This chain joins TRBV5-5 and TRBJ1-1; the listed D gene, TRBD1, was not tested against the DNA. The CDR3 comprises 15 residues, both ends counted. Germline values: CDR1 SGHKS, CDR2 YYEKEE (reference sequence). CDR3: CASSLASGQGEEAFF.

The chain links TRBV5-1 to TRBJ1-3; 7 bases match TRBD1. Germline lookup yields CDR1 SGHRS and CDR2 YFSETQ. J gave up 0 bases and V 3 bases, and 9 bases lay outside the gene matches. This CDR3 is 17 amino acids long. The DNA of the CDR3 is TGCGCCAGCAGCTCATGGACAGGCGAGAGCTCTGGAAACACCATATATTTT. Protein: CASSSWTGESSGNTIYF.

CDR3 region: CASSKRQGGSPLHF. The DNA for the CDR3 is TGCGCCAGCAGCAAAAGACAGGGAGGTTCACCCCTCCACTTT. The chain employs TRBV5-1 and TRBJ1-6; 7 nucleotides align to TRBD1. This CDR3 is built from 14 residues. The trim removed 4 bases at V and 9 bases at J, leaving 7 bases unmatched. Germline values: CDR1 SGHRS, CDR2 YFSETQ.

The V gene is TRBV5-1, the J gene TRBJ1-2; a weak D match, TRBD1 (6 bases). CDR1 and CDR2 (germline): SGHRS, YFSETQ. Trimming shortened V by 0 bases and J by 5 bases, and 14 bases separated the two germline ends. CDR3 length: 15 amino acids. Written as DNA, the CDR3 is TGCGCCAGCAGCTTGGCCGGCAGGGGAGAGTATGGCTACACCTTC. This sequence encodes CASSLAGRGEYGYTF. Based on the CDR3 plus reference TRBV5-1 and TRBJ1-2, the full variable domain is KAGVTQTPRYLIKTRGQQVTLSCSPISGHRSVSWYQQTPGQGLQFLFEYFSETQRNKGNFPGRFSGRQFSNSRSEMNVSTLELGDSALYLCASSLAGRGEYGYTFGSGTRLTVV.

The chain employs TRBV30 and TRBJ1-5; D not certain. With 0 bases removed from V and 9 bases from J, the gap between germline ends came to 15 bases. Germline CDR1 is GTSNPN and CDR2 is SVGIG (reference sequence). The length of the CDR3 is 14 residues. CDR3 sequence reads: CAWSVLGPTAPQHF. CDR3 bases: TGTGCCTGGAGTGTACTAGGGCCGACGGCGCCCCAGCATTTT.

V and J are TRBV3-1 (or the pseudogene TRBV3-2) and TRBJ2-1; 8 nucleotides agree with TRBD1. There are 17 residues in the CDR3. Germline V gene data show CDR1 as LGHDT and CDR2 as YNNKEL (reference sequence). The junction had 12 bases not matched to a gene; V was cut back by 4 bases and J by 4 bases. The DNA for the CDR3 is TGTGCCAGCAGCCTAAGTGCCGGGACAGGAGGGTACAATGAGCAGTTCTTC. This encodes CASSLSAGTGGYNEQFF.

This clone showed up just once. This sequence joins TRBV4-1 and TRBJ1-1, with D tentatively TRBD1 (5 bases). V was shortened by 2 bases and J by 3 bases, with 13 bases between the two germline ends. The germline CDR1 and CDR2 sequences are MGHRA and YSYEKL. CDR3 length equals 15 residues. CDR3 DNA sequence: TGCGCCAGCAGCCAACAGGGCGTAGGGGACACTGAAGCTTTCTTT. Its protein is CASSQQGVGDTEAFF.

The chain joins TRBV3-1 (or the pseudogene TRBV3-2) to TRBJ1-1; D is possibly TRBD1 (5 bases). CDR1 is LGHDT and CDR2 is YNNKEL in the germline V gene (reference sequence). This CDR3 spans 14 amino acids. Trimming pared 1 base from V and 6 bases from J, leaving 12 bases between. The CDR3 sequence: CASSQGAGGPEAFF. The CDR3 bases are TGTGCCAGCAGCCAAGGCGCCGGGGGTCCTGAAGCTTTCTTT.

The J gene is TRBJ1-1, the V gene TRBV29-1; 8 bases are shared with TRBD1. CDR1 and CDR2 from the germline V gene are SQVTM and ANQGSEA. This CDR3 region has 18 residues. The J segment lost 3 bases and the V segment lost 0 bases, leaving 15 bases of the junction unmatched. CDR3 region: CSVEDRWAGGRRDTEAFF. CDR3 in DNA: TGCAGCGTTGAAGATCGGTGGGCAGGGGGCAGGCGGGACACTGAAGCTTTCTTT.

CDR3: CASGRTSFSYNEQFF. CDR3 nucleotide sequence: TGCGCCAGCGGTCGGACTAGCTTTTCCTACAATGAGCAGTTCTTC. V gene TRBV5-1 combines with J gene TRBJ2-1; TRBD2 aligns across 8 bases. The J segment lost 1 base and the V segment lost 7 bases, leaving 7 bases of the junction unmatched. The germline gives CDR1 SGHRS, CDR2 YFSETQ. CDR3 length equals 15 residues.

This chain uses TRBV15 with TRBJ2-1; the match to TRBD2 covers 9 bases. CDR1 LNHNV and CDR2 YYDKDF come from the germline V gene (reference sequence). The junction had 6 bases not matched to a gene; V was cut back by 7 bases and J by 5 bases. The CDR3 consists of 14 residues. CDR3 sequence reads: CATMGREGDNEQFF. In DNA form, the CDR3 reads TGTGCCACCATGGGGCGGGAGGGGGACAATGAGCAGTTCTTC. Based on the CDR3 plus reference TRBV15 and TRBJ2-1, the full variable domain is DAMVIQNPRYQVTQFGKPVTLSCSQTLNHNVMYWYQQKSSQAPKLLFHYYDKDFNNEADTPDNFQSRRPNTSFCFLDIRSPGLGDTAMYLCATMGREGDNEQFFGPGTRLTVL.

The chain carries TRBV7-2 and TRBJ1-4, with 7 bases that match TRBD1. This CDR3 contains 14 residues. After removal of 5 bases from V and 4 bases from J, the junction contained 4 bases not matched to a gene. Germline V CDR1 and CDR2: SGHTA, FQGNSA. DNA of the CDR3: TGTGCCAGCAGCCAGACAGGGAGTAATGAAAAACTGTTTTTT. Residues: CASSQTGSNEKLFF.

The rearrangement joins TRBV5-1 to TRBJ2-1; 9 nucleotides match TRBD2. Germline CDR1 reads SGHRS; CDR2 reads YFSETQ. Germline trimming cut 3 bases from V and 6 bases from J; bases unmatched to any gene: 13. The CDR3 totals 17 residues. The DNA of the CDR3 is TGCGCCAGCAGCTGGGACTTCGCTAGCGGGACGCCCAATGAGCAGTTCTTC. Protein sequence: CASSWDFASGTPNEQFF.

This sequence joins TRBV21-1 and TRBJ1-2; the DNA was not compared with TRBD1, the D call given in the table. TRBV21-1 is given as a pseudogene. The CDR3 is made up of 17 amino acids. This CDR3 reads CASIPSRWGRAMNGYTF. CDR3 in DNA: TGTGCCAGCATTCCCTCTCGCTGGGGCAGGGCCATGAATGGCTACACCTTC.

This sequence joins TRBV5-1 and TRBJ2-6; D is ambiguous. Germline CDR1 and CDR2: SGHRS and YFSETQ. The CDR3 is 15 residues long. V shed 1 base and J shed 1 base, with 6 bases lying between them. CDR3 amino acids: CASSLLLSGANVLTF. The CDR3 nucleotides read TGCGCCAGCAGCTTGCTCCTATCTGGGGCCAACGTCCTGACTTTC.

The J gene is TRBJ1-5, the V gene TRBV6-1; D is ambiguous. Between the trimmed V and J ends, which lost 3 bases and 1 base, there was a span of 10 bases. This CDR3 comprises 15 residues. Germline-derived CDR1 and CDR2 are MNHNS and SASEGT. Here the CDR3 reads CASSEDWRSNQPQHF. The CDR3 DNA is TGTGCCAGCAGTGAGGACTGGAGGAGCAATCAGCCCCAGCATTTT.

CDR3 bases: TGTGCCAGCTCAGCAGGTCGTAGCAATCAGCCCCAGCATTTT. Residues: CASSAGRSNQPQHF. V and J are TRBV16 and TRBJ1-5, with D unclear. CDR1 KGHSY and CDR2 FQNENV come from the germline V gene. The CDR3 length is 14 residues. Between the trimmed V and J ends, which lost 8 bases and 0 bases, there was a span of 11 bases.

The rearrangement uses TRBV5-1 and TRBJ2-3, with TRBD1 identical over 12 bases. CDR1 and CDR2 from the germline V gene are SGHRS and YFSETQ. The CDR3 contains 16 residues. J lost 4 bases, V lost 0 bases, and 3 bases had no gene match. CDR3 DNA sequence: TGCGCCAGCAGCTTGGCCGGGACAGGGGGCGCAGATACGCAGTATTTT. It translates to CASSLAGTGGADTQYF. Full variable domain (outside the CDR3, taken from reference TRBV5-1 and TRBJ2-3): KAGVTQTPRYLIKTRGQQVTLSCSPISGHRSVSWYQQTPGQGLQFLFEYFSETQRNKGNFPGRFSGRQFSNSRSEMNVSTLELGDSALYLCASSLAGTGGADTQYFGPGTRLTVL.

The CDR3 sequence is CASSQEDGEGTEAFF. The CDR3 DNA reads as TGTGCCAGCAGCCAAGAGGACGGGGAAGGCACTGAAGCTTTCTTT. The chain joins TRBV3-1 (or the pseudogene TRBV3-2) to TRBJ1-1; D gene uncertain. The length of the CDR3 is 15 residues. The V and J ends lost 0 bases and 4 bases respectively, with 12 bases between them. CDR1 is LGHDT, CDR2 YNNKEL, per germline (reference sequence).

The V gene is TRBV28, the J gene TRBJ1-1; D gene ambiguous. The CDR3 is made up of 11 amino acids. Trimming shortened V by 9 bases and J by 3 bases, and 8 bases separated the two germline ends. Germline-derived CDR1 and CDR2 are MDHEN and SYDVKM. The CDR3 DNA follows: TGTGCCAGTGCGGTGGACACTGAAGCTTTCTTT. This sequence encodes CASAVDTEAFF.

This clone came up many times. V is TRBV5-6 and J is TRBJ1-2; 7 nucleotides agree with TRBD1. The germline CDR1 and CDR2 sequences are SGHDT and YYEEEE. This CDR3 comprises 14 residues. The V and J ends lost 6 bases and 5 bases, in that order; junction bases with no gene match: 10. The DNA of the CDR3 is TGTGCCAGCACCACGACAGGGATAGGGTATGGCTACACCTTC. Translation gives CASTTTGIGYGYTF.